Listed here are 19 T cell receptor beta chains from one sample, sequenced in a study of radiation and T cells in renal cell carcinoma. Specified time point: blood 4 weeks post-SBRT, at nephrectomy. Sample treatment: 15 Gy SBRT to primary tumor, nephrectomy 4 weeks later. Profiling relied on immunoSEQ multiplex PCR, and the TCRdb table lists in-frame clones only, not all of them. The sample holds roughly 160,000 clones, around 90% seen once. Sequenced material: blood, taken from a patient whose treatment included radiotherapy and nephrectomy. These receptors were obtained from a woman between 45 and 65 years old with renal cell carcinoma.

CDR3 DNA: TGTGCCAGCAGTGCCGAGGGGGGGCTCCCCTACGAGCAGTACTTC. Protein product: CASSAEGGLPYEQYF. The chain combines TRBV6-4 with TRBJ2-7; tentative D call: TRBD2 (7 bases). The germline V and J ends were trimmed by 4 bases and 2 bases, with 15 bases remaining between them. Germline loops: CDR1 MRHNA, CDR2 SNTAGT. The CDR3 extends over 15 amino acids.

The chain is built from TRBV19 and TRBJ1-1; TRBD1 might be the D (5 bases). Between the trimmed V and J ends, which lost 4 bases and 0 bases, there was a span of 15 bases. The CDR3 totals 16 residues. The germline CDR1 and CDR2 sequences are LNHDA and SQIVND (reference sequence). The DNA for the CDR3 is TGTGCCAGTAGTAGCCTCTACGGGACCTTGAACACTGAAGCTTTCTTT. Amino acids: CASSSLYGTLNTEAFF.

The rearrangement links TRBV21-1 to TRBJ1-4; TRBD1 was called by the table and not checked on the DNA. TRBV21-1 is a pseudogene segment. This CDR3 is built from 15 residues. The CDR3 loop is CASSSTRQGGEKLFF. CDR3 coding DNA: TGTGCCAGCAGCTCCACGAGACAAGGGGGTGAAAAACTGTTTTTT.

The V gene is TRBV10-1, the J gene TRBJ1-1; no firm D call. CDR3 length equals 16 residues. Trimming stripped 3 bases from V and 3 bases from J, with 17 bases between. Germline assignment: CDR1 WNHNN and CDR2 SYGVQD (reference sequence). The CDR3 DNA is TGCGCCAGCAGTGATTGGTGGGTCGAGGCGGACACTGAAGCTTTCTTT. It specifies CASSDWWVEADTEAFF.

V gene TRBV2 combines with J gene TRBJ1-3; TRBD1 is a possible D gene (5 bases). This CDR3 comprises 16 residues. From germline, CDR1 is SNHLY and CDR2 FYNNEI. The ends were cut back, 2 bases at V and 0 bases at J, with 11 bases in the middle. In DNA, the CDR3 is TGTGCCAGCAGTGAACGACAGCCCAACTCTGGAAACACCATATATTTT. Its translation is CASSERQPNSGNTIYF.

The chain employs TRBV27 and TRBJ2-5, with D perhaps given as TRBD1 or TRBD2 (5 bases each). The V end was cut by 6 bases, the J end by 2 bases, with 16 bases between. Germline V lookup: CDR1 MNHEY, CDR2 SMNVEV (reference sequence). This CDR3 has 15 amino acids. CDR3 residues: CASRLSRAGQETQYF. The DNA of the CDR3 is TGTGCCAGCAGACTTAGCAGGGCGGGTCAAGAGACCCAGTACTTC.

The gene calls are TRBV18 and TRBJ2-7; a possible D gene is TRBD1 (6 bases). Trimming removed 3 bases from V and 2 bases from J, with 14 bases in between. CDR3 length equals 15 residues. Germline V gene lookup returns CDR1 KGHSH and CDR2 LQKENI. For the CDR3, the DNA is TGTGCCAGCTCACCCGGGACAATAAATACCTACGAGCAGTACTTC. Residues: CASSPGTINTYEQYF.

This clone has only one observation. This chain links TRBV2 with TRBJ1-5; 7 nucleotides line up with TRBD1. Unmatched junction bases numbered 8, after V lost 5 bases and J lost 1 base. The CDR3 is made up of 16 amino acids. The germline gives CDR1 SNHLY, CDR2 FYNNEI. In DNA, the CDR3 is TGTGCCAGCAGTCAGTCACAGGGGATAAGCAATCAGCCCCAGCATTTT. Translation: CASSQSQGISNQPQHF. The entire variable domain, with the rest obtained from reference TRBV2 and TRBJ1-5, is as follows: EPEVTQTPSHQVTQMGQEVILRCVPISNHLYFYWYRQILGQKVEFLVSFYNNEISEKSEIFDDQFSVERPDGSNFTLKIRSTKLEDSAMYFCASSQSQGISNQPQHFGDGTRLSIL.

The chain is built from TRBV5-8 and TRBJ1-3; no clear D. Trimming pared 1 base from V and 4 bases from J, leaving 12 bases between. The germline V gene encodes CDR1 SGHTS and CDR2 YDEGEE. The CDR3 length is 15 residues. The CDR3 loop reads CASSLSGGGGNTIYF. In nucleotides, the CDR3 is TGTGCCAGCAGCTTGTCGGGCGGTGGAGGAAACACCATATATTTT.

CDR3 DNA sequence: TGTGCCAGCAGCTTAGATAGGGAAACCGGGGAGCTGTTTTTT. Translation: CASSLDRETGELFF. The rearrangement joins TRBV11-2 to TRBJ2-2; no definite D call. This CDR3 has 14 residues. V was pared by 0 bases and J by 5 bases, with 7 bases between. Germline V CDR1 and CDR2: SGHAT, FQNNGV. The full variable domain, completed using reference TRBV11-2 and TRBJ2-2, is EAGVAQSPRYKIIEKRQSVAFWCNPISGHATLYWYQQILGQGPKLLIQFQNNGVVDDSQLPKDRFSAERLKGVDSTLKIQPAKLEDSAVYLCASSLDRETGELFFGEGSRLTVL.

The chain combines TRBV7-9 with TRBJ2-2; D may be TRBD1 or TRBD2 (5 bases each). The length of the CDR3 is 13 residues. CDR1 and CDR2 from the germline V gene are SEHNR and FQNEAQ (reference sequence). CDR3 region: CADGTGNTGELFF. The CDR3 bases are TGTGCAGATGGGACGGGGAACACCGGGGAGCTGTTTTTT.

This clone was observed a single time. Other DNA variants within this sample encode the same CDR3. The V gene is TRBV2, the J gene TRBJ2-7; D possibly corresponds to TRBD1 (7 bases). CDR1 is SNHLY and CDR2 is FYNNEI in the germline V gene. Trimming took off 8 bases at V and 3 bases at J, with 14 bases between the two ends. This CDR3 contains 13 residues. CDR3 in DNA: TGTGCCAGCGCGGGACAGTTTGTCTACGAGCAGTACTTC. Protein product: CASAGQFVYEQYF.

The chain couples TRBV6-1 to TRBJ2-7, with D tentatively TRBD2 (6 bases). Trimming left V 1 base short and J 6 bases short, with 13 bases between. The CDR3 is 14 amino acids. Germline V gene sequence: CDR1 MNHNS, CDR2 SASEGT. The CDR3 reads CASSEEQRAGEQYF. CDR3 nucleotides: TGTGCCAGCAGTGAAGAGCAGCGGGCGGGCGAGCAGTACTTC.

V is TRBV6-1 and J is TRBJ2-4, with TRBD1 matching over 11 bases. V shed 11 bases and J 7 bases; nucleotides not matched to a gene: 13. There are 15 residues in the CDR3. Germline V gene sequence: CDR1 MNHNS, CDR2 SASEGT. DNA for the CDR3: TGTGCCGGGACAGGGGGTTCAACCGCAAGGAACATTCAGTACTTC. Protein product: CAGTGGSTARNIQYF.

V gene TRBV5-4 combines with J gene TRBJ1-4; D is unresolved. The germline V and J ends were trimmed by 0 bases and 5 bases, with 8 bases remaining between them. This CDR3 region has 14 residues. Germline V gives CDR1 SGHNT, CDR2 YYREEE (reference sequence). The CDR3 coding sequence is TGTGCCAGCAGCTTGGAGCCGGGAAATGAAAAACTGTTTTTT. It encodes CASSLEPGNEKLFF.

The chain has TRBV5-1 and TRBJ2-3, with 9 bases matching TRBD1. Germline CDR1 and CDR2: SGHRS and YFSETQ. V lost 7 bases and J lost 3; bases outside the gene matches: 6. The length of the CDR3 is 14 residues. The CDR3 is CASRGQGMTDTQYF. The DNA of the CDR3 is TGCGCCAGCCGCGGACAGGGGATGACAGATACGCAGTATTTT.

The chain employs TRBV5-1 and TRBJ2-7; 7 positions agree with TRBD2. The J segment lost 2 bases and the V segment lost 0 bases, leaving 5 bases of the junction unmatched. CDR3 size: 15 residues. The V gene's germline CDR1 is SGHRS and CDR2 YFSETQ. Here the CDR3 reads CASSLGRGGAYEQYF. The CDR3, as DNA: TGCGCCAGCAGCTTGGGACGCGGGGGAGCCTACGAGCAGTACTTC.

V is TRBV7-6 and J is TRBJ2-5; D is perhaps TRBD1 (6 bases). The CDR3 is 13 amino acids. The V gene lost 2 bases and the J gene lost 5 bases, with 9 bases spanning the gap. CDR1 SGHVS and CDR2 FNYEAQ come from the germline V gene. CDR3 sequence: CASSLFQGETQYF. The CDR3 DNA is TGTGCCAGCAGCTTATTTCAGGGGGAGACCCAGTACTTC.

The V gene is TRBV6-5, the J gene TRBJ1-6; D might be TRBD1 (5 bases). This CDR3 contains 16 residues. Germline V gene data show CDR1 as MNHEY and CDR2 as SVGAGI. V lost 2 bases and J lost 7, with 15 bases in between. The CDR3 is CASSYNSGTNNSPLHF. The CDR3 DNA sequence: TGTGCCAGCAGTTACAATTCCGGGACGAACAATTCACCCCTCCACTTT.